This T cell receptor (beta chain) appears in the sequencing data of a study of T cells in Graves' hyperthyroidism and ophthalmopathy. Across the whole study: Peripheral blood was secured at the point of initial diagnosis, before any treatment. Study-level points and caveats: Patients with ophthalmopathy were separated from those with stable hyperthyroidism by a 13 V-J model. The model identified upcoming ophthalmopathy a median about six months ahead of onset.

This clonotype was recorded many times. Its antigen is currently unknown. Researchers took RNA transcripts and amplified the TCR beta CDR3 regions from them. The TCR CDR3 first-round RT-PCR relied on the HTBI primer set. Using its own MiXCR run on the multiplex PCR reads, TCRdb lists one record per CDR3 protein. The data show some 350,000 distinct CDR3 sequences, roughly 14% seen once. The study enrolled patients aged 18 to 65 with newly diagnosed hyperthyroidism of under 2 months' duration. V lost 8 bases, J lost 4 bases, and 13 bases lay in between. Germline V gene sequence: CDR1 SGHAT, CDR2 FQNNGV. This CDR3 comprises 13 residues.

This chain joins TRBV11-2 and TRBJ2-3, with D possibly being TRBD2 (6 bases). The sample consisted of blood. The receptor was derived from a woman younger than 35 with Graves' hyperthyroidism that later progressed to Graves' ophthalmopathy. The CDR3 DNA reads TGTGCCAGCCGTCGCGTAGCGGCAGATACGCAGTATTTT. This encodes CASRRVAADTQYF.